These 22 T cell receptor beta chains came from one sample sequenced in a study of metastatic and nonmetastatic thyroid tumors. Using MiXCR, TCRdb reanalyzed the PCR reads. The sample has some 42,000 clones, about 26% seen once. Every patient was untreated before thyroid surgery. The specimen was blood. The receptor source for this set is a male donor with papillary thyroid cancer or a benign thyroid nodule (not recorded which). Some clones in this sample may be carry-over from other donors' samples.

This clone occurred many times. This chain connects TRBV3-1 to TRBJ2-7, with D uncertain. Germline V gene data show CDR1 as LGHDT and CDR2 as YNNKEL (reference sequence). The V and J ends lost 1 base and 2 bases respectively, with 9 bases between them. This CDR3 spans 14 amino acids. The CDR3 DNA reads as TGTGCCAGCAGCCAAGTCGTGTTGGCCTACGAGCAGTACTTC. This translates into CASSQVVLAYEQYF.

The chain has TRBV19 and TRBJ1-3; D ambiguous. V shed 4 bases and J shed 2 bases, with 6 bases lying between them. Germline V gene data show CDR1 as LNHDA and CDR2 as SQIVND (reference sequence). CDR3 length: 13 residues. The CDR3 DNA reads as TGTGCCAGTAGTAGGCAGGCTGGAAACACCATATATTTT. Residues: CASSRQAGNTIYF.

On this clone: The junction does not match germline at one end; this may be a read error. The chain recombines TRBV2 with TRBJ2-3, with D perhaps matching TRBD1 (5 bases). The CDR3 runs 14 residues. Germline V gives CDR1 SNHLY, CDR2 FYNNEI. This CDR3 reads CASSEDTGSDTQYF. The CDR3 DNA is TGTGCCAGCAGTGAAGACACAGGATCAGATACTCAGTATTTT.

At least ten counts were recorded for this clone. The chain couples TRBV9 to TRBJ2-5, with D tentatively TRBD1 (5 bases). V lost 0 bases and J lost 4, with 7 bases in between. The CDR3 is 13 residues long. Germline V gene sequence: CDR1 SGDLS, CDR2 YYNGEE. DNA of the CDR3: TGTGCCAGCAGCGTAGGGACAAGAGAGACCCAGTACTTC. This sequence encodes CASSVGTRETQYF.

By its share, this clone is medium-sized. V is TRBV12-3 or TRBV12-4 and J is TRBJ1-6; 7 bases are shared with TRBD1. The CDR3 runs 14 residues. J gave up 8 bases and V 6 bases, and 7 bases lay outside the gene matches. This CDR3 is CASSRQGGDSPLHF. CDR3 DNA: TGTGCCAGCAGCCGACAGGGTGGGGATTCACCCCTCCACTTT.

This clone appeared once. The chain's CDR3 is CASNPGGSSTDTQYF. The CDR3 DNA follows: TGTGCCAGCAACCCAGGCGGTTCCAGCACAGATACGCAGTATTTT. The chain combines TRBV7-2 with TRBJ2-3; D is uncertain. The CDR3 covers 15 residues. Germline lookup yields CDR1 SGHTA and CDR2 FQGNSA. V was cut by 7 bases and J by 0 bases, with 14 bases left in between.

The rearrangement joins TRBV7-6 to TRBJ2-1; 12 nucleotides match TRBD2. The CDR3 spans 15 residues. Germline V gene data show CDR1 as SGHVS and CDR2 as FNYEAQ. J was trimmed by 4 bases and V by 4 bases; bases with no gene match: 2. CDR3 residues: CASSSGLAGYNEQFF. DNA for the CDR3: TGTGCCAGCAGCTCAGGACTAGCGGGGTACAATGAGCAGTTCTTC.

The V and J genes are TRBV6-1 and TRBJ2-6; D is unclear. V was trimmed by 5 bases and J by 0 bases, leaving 5 bases between them. The CDR3 consists of 14 residues. The V gene's germline CDR1 is MNHNS and CDR2 SASEGT. The CDR3 DNA reads as TGTGCCAGCAGTTCAATCTCTGGGGCCAACGTCCTGACTTTC. Translated, it gives CASSSISGANVLTF.

This clone is labeled medium-sized. The V call is TRBV11-2, the J call TRBJ1-1, with D perhaps TRBD1 (5 bases). V was cut by 6 bases and J by 8 bases, with 16 bases left in between. Germline lookup yields CDR1 SGHAT and CDR2 FQNNGV. There are 13 residues in the CDR3. CDR3 sequence: CASSSFRKGEAFF. CDR3 sequence (DNA): TGTGCCAGCAGTTCATTTAGGAAGGGGGAAGCTTTCTTT.

This clone has a count of ten or more. The rearrangement joins TRBV28 to TRBJ2-1; 9 nucleotides agree with TRBD2. The CDR3 extends over 14 amino acids. From germline, CDR1 is MDHEN and CDR2 SYDVKM. J gave up 4 bases and V 5 bases, and 3 bases lay outside the gene matches. This CDR3 is CASSRGLAYNEQFF. CDR3 DNA sequence: TGTGCCAGCAGTCGGGGACTAGCATACAATGAGCAGTTCTTC.

The chain uses TRBV11-2 and TRBJ2-1; D is unclear. Germline values: CDR1 SGHAT, CDR2 FQNNGV. The CDR3 runs to 15 residues. With 0 bases removed from V and 9 bases from J, the gap between germline ends came to 15 bases. CDR3 protein: CASSLDQALVVEQFF. DNA for the CDR3: TGTGCCAGCAGCTTAGATCAGGCTCTGGTCGTTGAGCAGTTCTTC.

There are many counts of this clone. V usage is TRBV10-3 and J usage is TRBJ2-3; the D gene is possibly TRBD2 (5 bases). Germline values: CDR1 ENHRY, CDR2 SYGVKD. V was clipped by 5 bases and J by 5 bases, with 26 bases between them. The CDR3 totals 18 residues. In DNA, the CDR3 is TGTGCCATCAGTTCTTCAGGACCGGGGTCTGACCTTCTAGATACGCAGTATTTT. It translates to CAISSSGPGSDLLDTQYF.

The chain employs TRBV4-3 and TRBJ2-3, with 7 bases aligning to TRBD2. Germline assignment: CDR1 LGHNA and CDR2 YSLEER. The CDR3 has 16 amino acids. With V trimmed by 0 bases and J by 2 bases, 5 bases remained unmatched. The CDR3 nucleotides read TGCGCCAGCAGCCAAGATGGGAGGGGTTCCACAGATACGCAGTATTTT. This translates into CASSQDGRGSTDTQYF.

The CDR3 loop reads CSASPGAAYEQYF. In DNA, the CDR3 is TGCAGTGCTAGCCCAGGGGCCGCCTACGAGCAGTACTTC. V usage is TRBV20-1 and J usage is TRBJ2-7; TRBD1 is a possible D gene (6 bases). Germline V CDR1 and CDR2: DFQATT, SNEGSKA (reference sequence). The CDR3 contains 13 residues. With 3 bases removed from V and 2 bases from J, the gap between germline ends came to 11 bases.

This clone showed up many times. The chain recombines TRBV19 with TRBJ1-1; a weak D match, TRBD1 (5 bases). The CDR3 is 14 residues long. Germline CDR1 LNHDA, CDR2 SQIVND (reference sequence). Trimming stripped 5 bases from V and 6 bases from J, with 16 bases between. CDR3 residues: CASSPWGFGAEAFF. For the CDR3, the DNA is TGTGCCAGTAGTCCCTGGGGCTTTGGGGCTGAAGCTTTCTTT.

The rearrangement links TRBV5-4 to TRBJ1-5; perhaps TRBD1 as D (5 bases). Germline CDR1 is SGHNT and CDR2 is YYREEE (reference sequence). Trimming cost V 4 bases and J 4 bases, with 12 bases left between them. This CDR3 is 14 amino acids long. DNA of the CDR3: TGTGCCAGCAGCCGAGACCGGGGGAATCAGCCCCAGCATTTT. Protein: CASSRDRGNQPQHF.

The chain combines TRBV28 with TRBJ1-2; 7 nucleotides align to TRBD1. The V and J ends lost 4 bases and 0 bases, in that order; junction bases with no gene match: 5. The CDR3 loop spans 15 amino acids. Germline V CDR1 and CDR2: MDHEN, SYDVKM. CDR3 loop: CASSSPGTANYGYTF. The CDR3 region has the DNA TGTGCCAGCAGTTCACCCGGGACAGCTAACTATGGCTACACCTTC.

Of note for this clone: At the DNA level, this CDR3 is encoded by other sequences in the same sample as well. V gene TRBV20-1 combines with J gene TRBJ1-2; TRBD1 matches 7 bases. The CDR3 runs 17 residues. Per germline, CDR1 DFQATT and CDR2 SNEGSKA (reference sequence). V trimming: 0 bases; J trimming: 1 base; junction bases outside the gene matches: 11. CDR3 coding DNA: TGCAGTGCTAGAGATCGAGGCTGGACAGGAATTAACTATGGCTACACCTTC. The encoded protein is CSARDRGWTGINYGYTF.

This clone was found many times. The rearrangement links TRBV6-4 to TRBJ2-2; maybe TRBD2 (5 bases). Trimming pared 2 bases from V and 4 bases from J, leaving 5 bases between. Looked up from germline, CDR1 is MRHNA and CDR2 is SNTAGT. The CDR3 loop spans 13 amino acids. CDR3 amino acids: CASSDGSTGELFF. CDR3 bases: TGTGCCAGCAGTGACGGGAGCACCGGGGAGCTGTTTTTT.

This clone was detected only a few times. The J gene is TRBJ2-2, the V gene TRBV20-1; D unclear. Trimming left V 7 bases short and J 7 bases short, with 1 base between. Germline V gives CDR1 DFQATT, CDR2 SNEGSKA (reference sequence). This CDR3 has 8 residues. In DNA form, the CDR3 reads TGCAGTGTCGGGGAGCTGTTTTTT. Protein: CSVGELFF.

The genes are TRBV7-3 and TRBJ1-1; D ambiguous. The germline gives CDR1 SGHTA, CDR2 FQGTGA. The CDR3 is 13 amino acids. V was trimmed by 1 base and J by 5 bases, leaving 8 bases between them. CDR3 sequence (DNA): TGTGCCAGCAGCTTAATCGGCGGGACTGAAGCTTTCTTT. Encoded protein: CASSLIGGTEAFF.

This clone has at least ten counts. J is TRBJ2-2 and V is TRBV20-1; TRBD2 agrees at 7 bases. The CDR3 runs 14 residues. V trimming: 3 bases; J trimming: 3 bases; junction bases outside the gene matches: 4. Germline V gene sequence: CDR1 DFQATT, CDR2 SNEGSKA (reference sequence). The CDR3 nucleotides read TGCAGTGCTAGGCCTAGCGGACACACCGGGGAGCTGTTTTTT. Its translation: CSARPSGHTGELFF.